This paragraph reports one T cell receptor (beta chain). This CDR3 has 17 amino acids. Trimming at V came to 2 bases and at J to 5 bases, leaving 11 bases not matched to a gene. Germline V gene data show CDR1 as SGHRS and CDR2 as YFSETQ. The sample originates from a study of blood T cell repertoires in COVID-19. Study overall: The United States, Italy and Spain provided the acute and convalescent COVID-19 samples. Nucleic acid was either cDNA or gDNA, and it came from T cells, B-cell-depleted T cells, or PBMCs.

Under the authors' procedure: For nucleated cells, counts were estimated from reference gene primer amplification. Sequencing was performed with immunoSEQ multiplex PCR; in TCRdb, only in-frame clones are kept and a portion is missing. The D gene and trimming were derived from the DNA, and the V and J assignments and clone size from that table. The sample has 110,000 or so clones, around 89% seen once. This receptor was obtained from a woman aged 50 to 65 with acute or convalescent COVID-19. The sequencing input was peripheral blood. The chain has TRBV5-1 and TRBJ2-1, with 9 bases identical to TRBD2. The CDR3 region has the DNA TGCGCCAGCAGCTTTAAGGTAGCGGGGGAGTGGGACAATGAGCAGTTCTTC. Amino acids: CASSFKVAGEWDNEQFF.